This TCR beta chain was documented in a study of blood T cells in healthy people across ages. Using a J-beta primer mix together with a sample-barcoded 5' primer, a second PCR was run for about 6 to 12 cycles. TCRdb fed the 5' RACE reads into MiXCR, producing one record per CDR3 protein. This table has approximately 700,000 distinct CDR3 sequences, approximately 30% appearing once. The sample holds many counts of this clonotype. The antigen is not known. J lost 5 bases, V lost 0 bases, and 7 bases had no gene match. The CDR3 runs 16 residues. Whole-study findings and limits: With donor CMV status unknown, expanded clonotype changes were possibly confounded. Researchers said unsorted PBMCs prevented a conclusive naive versus antigen-experienced comparison. Estimates based on one million T cells were treated as lower bounds.

J is TRBJ2-1 and V is TRBV12-3 or TRBV12-4; 7 nucleotides agree with TRBD1. The clonotype comes from a woman older than 75 in good health. Input material: blood. CDR3 coding DNA: TGTGCCAGCAGTTTAGCTATGACAGGGTCCCACAATGAGCAGTTCTTC. Its translation: CASSLAMTGSHNEQFF.